The text below deals with one T cell receptor (beta chain). The clone's antigen remains unknown. Base qualities are not at hand, and no much larger clone is one base apart. The data originate from a study of blood T cells in healthy people across ages (dated by TCRdb to about 2015). Looking at the study overall: In model experiments, template switching captured about one uniquely barcoded TCR beta cDNA molecule for every two T cells. Using deep sequencing normalized with unique cDNA molecular identifiers, the study measured how TCR beta repertoire diversity changes with age. The donors were split into four age groups: young (average 16 years), middle-aged (over 35), aged (over 55) and long-lived (roughly 88). To avoid experimental bias, donors of different ages were distributed randomly across sequencing lanes. For two donors (one aged 18 to 29 and one aged 80 or older), the study analyzed two additional independent replicas of 1 million unique cDNA reads from the same blood draw.

Donors were 35 to 40 systemically healthy Caucasian individuals from Russia aged roughly 6 to 90 years. Approximately 9.3 milliliters of peripheral blood were drawn from each donor into EDTA-treated Vacutainer tubes. Ficoll-Paque density-gradient centrifugation was used to isolate PBMCs, with at least 7 million per sample. Total RNA was extracted from PBMCs with Trizol reagent, with at least 5.5 micrograms obtained per sample. For every donor, flow cytometry on a PBMC aliquot measured the percentage of naive CD45RAhigh/CD27high T cells. Receptor libraries were prepared by 5' RACE. A second 7 to 11 cycle PCR used a sample-barcoded 5' primer and a J-beta primer mix. A template-switch 5' adaptor carrying 12 random nucleotides introduced a unique molecular identifier onto each TCR beta cDNA molecule. At least 2.5 million CDR3-containing paired-end reads were obtained from each sample. First-strand cDNA synthesis was performed from all RNA using the Mint cDNA synthesis kit, with priming by a TRBC-specific oligonucleotide. Following uracil-DNA glycosylase treatment, all cDNA underwent a first 18-cycle PCR with the universal primers M1SS and BC2_uni_R. For the original study's pipeline: Normalization of each sample was performed by random selection of 1 million high-quality reads, each carrying a distinct molecular identifier. Instead of being binned into consensus sequences, reads with shared molecular identifiers were discarded. MiTCR, with a Q25 quality threshold and the strictest error-elimination algorithm, was used for CDR3 identification, clonotype clustering and error correction. A nonparametric unseen species model with Euler transformation was used to estimate a lower bound on total TCR beta diversity. The public reads were quality trimmed at Q25 with fastp and then assembled into clones with MiXCR by TCRdb, keeping productive beta chains. Each CDR3 protein appears once, grouped with its most common genes and DNA. It is TCRdb's table, rather than the study itself, that gives the V and J calls and clone size. In this sample the table shows fewer than 2,000,000 distinct CDR3 sequences, approximately 39% of which occur a single time. Roughly 23% of the sample belongs to the ten largest clones.

The study at large found these results: Compared with the aged group, more naive CD4+ T cells, fewer expanded clones and increased TCR diversity were shown by the long-lived group, suggesting age selection. As age increased, observed TCR beta diversity per million T cells dropped in a roughly linear way, and a significant reduction was already evident by age roughly 40. A strong correlation was found between observed TCR beta diversity and the percentage of naive T cells measured by flow cytometry. Total diversity estimates from one million sequenced T cells were considered lower bounds and underestimates. Because donor CMV infection status was unknown, age-related changes in expanded clonotypes were potentially confounded. Because profiling used bulk unsorted PBMCs, naive and antigen-experienced compartments could not be compared conclusively.

This clonotype was obtained from a human donor in good health. Sequences were obtained from blood.

The CDR3 in this case is CSVAGGSEKLFF. DNA sequence: TGCAGCGTGGCTGGAGGGAGTGAAAAACTGTTTTTT. The sequence joins TRBV29-1 to TRBJ1-4; the D gene cannot be resolved reliably. Spanning cysteine to phenylalanine, the CDR3 consists of 12 amino acids. Left in the record is the CDR3 DNA by itself, 36 bases read in frame from the first base. From a lookup of the germline V gene, CDR1 and CDR2 are SQVTM and ANQGSEA. V loses 6 bases, J loses 7 bases, and the germline ends lie 12 bases apart.